This T cell receptor beta chain was retrieved from a study of OX40 agonist ivuxolimab in advanced cancers. Study overall: Patients enrolled in dose escalation were diagnosed with hepatocellular carcinoma, melanoma, renal cell or head and neck cancer.

CDR1 and CDR2 (germline): MDHEN, SYDVKM. The CDR3 sequence is 15 residues long. V dropped 8 bases and J dropped 6; count of bases not matched to a gene: 9. This clone has a single count. The method was immunoSEQ multiplex PCR; TCRdb's version includes in-frame clones alone and lacks a portion of them. The sample includes around 70,000 clones, roughly four fifths seen only once; the top ten take 4% to 6%. The TCR originated in an adult with an advanced solid tumor such as melanoma, head and neck, liver or kidney cancer. The sample was CD4+ or CD8+ T cells sorted from blood, taken in a trial of the OX40 agonist ivuxolimab. This chain joins TRBV28 and TRBJ2-1; 11 bases agree with TRBD1. In DNA, the CDR3 is TGTGCCAGCGCCCAGGGACAGGGGGGGGTCAATGAGCAGTTCTTC. This codes for CASAQGQGGVNEQFF. The full variable domain, its missing parts supplied by reference TRBV28 and TRBJ2-1, is DVKVTQSSRYLVKRTGEKVFLECVQDMDHENMFWYRQDPGLGLRLIYFSYDVKMKEKGDIPEGYSVSREKKERFSLILESASTNQTSMYLCASAQGQGGVNEQFFGPGTRLTVL.